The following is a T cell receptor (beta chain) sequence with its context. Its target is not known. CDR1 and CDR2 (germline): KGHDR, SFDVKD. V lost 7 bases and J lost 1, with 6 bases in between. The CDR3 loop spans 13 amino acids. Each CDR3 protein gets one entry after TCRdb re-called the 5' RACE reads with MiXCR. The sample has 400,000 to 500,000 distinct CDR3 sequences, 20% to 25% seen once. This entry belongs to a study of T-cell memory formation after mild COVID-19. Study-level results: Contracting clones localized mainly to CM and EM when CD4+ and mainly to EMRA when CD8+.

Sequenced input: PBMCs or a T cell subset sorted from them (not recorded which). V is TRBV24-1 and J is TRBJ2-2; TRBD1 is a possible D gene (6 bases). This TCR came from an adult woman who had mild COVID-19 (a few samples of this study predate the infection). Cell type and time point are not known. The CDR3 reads CATRDRNTGELFF. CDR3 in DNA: TGTGCCACCAGGGACAGGAACACCGGGGAGCTGTTTTTT.